The sequence of this T cell receptor beta chain was determined in a study of molecular identifiers for immune sequencing clone quantification. Study context: Five portions were made in replicates from RNA of roughly 18,000 or 92,000 naive CD8 cells, and four underwent sequencing.

This clonotype was counted ten times or more. A CD8+CD4-CCR7+CD45RA+ phenotype served as the sorting definition for naive CD8 T cells. Germline V lookup: CDR1 DFQATT, CDR2 SNEGSKA (reference sequence). This CDR3 is built from 17 residues. V was pared by 2 bases and J by 1 base, with 9 bases of the junction left unmatched. TCRdb reprocessed the PCR reads via MiXCR and lists one record per CDR3 protein. Seen here are hundreds of thousands of distinct CDR3 sequences, just under 20% observed once, and the top ten hold around 0.9%. The V gene is TRBV20-1, the J gene TRBJ2-3; 10 bases match TRBD2. This sequence was found in a human donor in good health. Some libraries in this study had Jurkat cell RNA spiked in. Sequences were obtained from naive CD8+ T cells from blood, with Jurkat cell RNA spiked in. Subset reported: FACS-sorted CD8+CD4-CCR7+CD45RA+ naive T cells. The CDR3 DNA reads TGCAGTGCTAGATCAAAATCTCTAGCGGGAGGCACAGATACGCAGTATTTT. Its protein product is CSARSKSLAGGTDTQYF.